This TCR beta chain comes out of a study of T cells in tumors after PD-1 blockade. About the study: Treatment was either pembrolizumab 200 mg every 3 weeks or cemiplimab 350 mg every 2 weeks.

Sequencing was performed with immunoSEQ multiplex PCR; in TCRdb, only in-frame clones are kept and a portion is missing. The profile shows under 50,000 clones, 65% to 85% of them singletons. The V gene end was trimmed by 6 bases and the J gene end by 4 bases; junction bases not matched to a gene: 7. Germline V gene data show CDR1 as ENHRY and CDR2 as SYGVKD. This CDR3 region has 14 residues. Sample: PBMCs, taken before anti-PD-1 therapy. J is TRBJ1-1 and V is TRBV10-3, with 8 bases fitting TRBD1. The clonotype comes from a human donor with advanced basal cell or squamous cell carcinoma (not recorded which). Here the CDR3 DNA reads TGTGCCATCAGGGGGAACAGGGGGGTCACTGAAGCTTTCTTT. Residues: CAIRGNRGVTEAFF.